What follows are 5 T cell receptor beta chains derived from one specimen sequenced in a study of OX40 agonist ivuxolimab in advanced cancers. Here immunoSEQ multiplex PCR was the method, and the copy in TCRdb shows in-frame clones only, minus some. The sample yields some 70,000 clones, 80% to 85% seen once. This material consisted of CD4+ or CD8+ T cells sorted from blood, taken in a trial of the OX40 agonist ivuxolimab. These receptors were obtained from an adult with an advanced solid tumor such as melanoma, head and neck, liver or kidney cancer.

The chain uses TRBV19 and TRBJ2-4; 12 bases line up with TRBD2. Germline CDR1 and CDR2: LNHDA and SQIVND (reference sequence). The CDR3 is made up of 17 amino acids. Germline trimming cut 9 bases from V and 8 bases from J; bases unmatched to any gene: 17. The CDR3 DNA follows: TGTGCCAGCCCCCCTGCCGGGACTAGCGGGCGGGGGGACATTCAGTACTTC. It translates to CASPPAGTSGRGDIQYF.

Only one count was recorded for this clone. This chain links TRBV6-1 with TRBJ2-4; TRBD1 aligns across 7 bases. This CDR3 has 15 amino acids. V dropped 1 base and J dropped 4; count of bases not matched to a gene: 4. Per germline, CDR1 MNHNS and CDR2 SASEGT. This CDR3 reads CASSEEGTVKNIQYF. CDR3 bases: TGTGCCAGCAGTGAAGAAGGGACAGTAAAAAACATTCAGTACTTC.

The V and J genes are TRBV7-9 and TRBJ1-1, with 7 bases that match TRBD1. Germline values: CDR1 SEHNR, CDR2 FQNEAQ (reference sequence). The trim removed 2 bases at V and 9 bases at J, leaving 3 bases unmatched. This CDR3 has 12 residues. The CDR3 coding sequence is TGTGCCAGCAGCTTAAGGGGGCTTAAAGCTTTCTTT. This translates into CASSLRGLKAFF.

CDR3 loop: CARPDPSNQPQHF. For the CDR3, the DNA is TGTGCCCGACCAGATCCCAGCAATCAGCCCCAGCATTTT. This chain joins TRBV6-6 and TRBJ1-5; D is undetermined. The V and J ends lost 11 bases and 1 base respectively, with 12 bases between them. The V gene's germline CDR1 is MNHNY and CDR2 SVGAGI (reference sequence). This CDR3 comprises 13 residues.

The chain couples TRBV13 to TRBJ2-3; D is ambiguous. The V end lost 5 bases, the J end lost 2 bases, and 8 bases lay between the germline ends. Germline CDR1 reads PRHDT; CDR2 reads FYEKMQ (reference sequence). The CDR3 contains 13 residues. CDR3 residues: CASSVRVTDTQYF. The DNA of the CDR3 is TGTGCCAGCAGCGTCCGGGTCACAGATACGCAGTATTTT.